The 24 T cell receptor beta chains given below trace back to one sample, sequenced in a study of shared clonotypes between healthy human individuals. Naivety among CD8 cells was defined by CD45RO negativity and positive CCR7 selection, thereby excluding terminally differentiated effector memory CD45RA+ cells. Clones were sequenced by immunoSEQ multiplex PCR, and TCRdb holds only the in-frame ones, with some missing. The sample includes around 2.1 million clones, 85% to 95% of them seen just once. Sequencing was performed on naive CD8+ T cells from PBMCs. The receptors stem from a man aged 18 to 29 in good health. Some clones in this sample may be carry-over from other donors' samples.

The chain uses TRBV5-5 and TRBJ2-7; D perhaps matches TRBD1 (5 bases). This CDR3 has 13 residues. Trimming removed 2 bases from V and 4 bases from J, with 10 bases in between. Germline values: CDR1 SGHKS, CDR2 YYEKEE (reference sequence). CDR3 in amino acids: CASSLSGLYEQYF. For the CDR3, the DNA is TGTGCCAGCAGCTTATCAGGGTTGTACGAGCAGTACTTC.

Points on this clone: The identical CDR3 is also encoded by other nucleotide sequences in the sample. The chain couples TRBV19 to TRBJ2-7, with D possibly being TRBD1 (5 bases). Between the trimmed V and J ends, which lost 2 bases and 2 bases, there was a span of 7 bases. This CDR3 is 13 amino acids long. Germline V gene lookup returns CDR1 LNHDA and CDR2 SQIVND (reference sequence). Written as DNA, the CDR3 is TGTGCCAGTAGTATAAAGGGGACCTACGAGCAGTACTTC. It specifies CASSIKGTYEQYF.

V and J are TRBV13 and TRBJ1-3; no reliable D call. V was trimmed by 5 bases and J by 4 bases, leaving 6 bases between them. Germline V CDR1 and CDR2: PRHDT, FYEKMQ (reference sequence). The CDR3 spans 12 residues. The CDR3 spells CASSDQGNTIYF. The DNA for the CDR3 is TGTGCCAGCAGCGACCAGGGAAACACCATATATTTT.

The rearrangement uses TRBV15 and TRBJ1-2, with D unclear. The ends were cut back, 0 bases at V and 4 bases at J, with 12 bases in the middle. The CDR3 runs to 15 residues. Germline V gene sequence: CDR1 LNHNV, CDR2 YYDKDF (reference sequence). CDR3 sequence (DNA): TGTGCCACCAGCAGAGATCTTACACAGCTCTATGGCTACACCTTC. Protein: CATSRDLTQLYGYTF.

The J gene is TRBJ2-5, the V gene TRBV5-1; 7 nucleotides agree with TRBD1. V trimming: 4 bases; J trimming: 0 bases; junction bases outside the gene matches: 6. The CDR3 sequence is 15 residues long. Germline V gene sequence: CDR1 SGHRS, CDR2 YFSETQ. Here the CDR3 reads CASSPLQGHQETQYF. The CDR3 nucleotides are TGCGCCAGCAGCCCGCTACAGGGGCACCAAGAGACCCAGTACTTC.

V usage is TRBV9 and J usage is TRBJ1-3, with D uncertain. Trimming cost V 5 bases and J 2 bases, with 8 bases left between them. This CDR3 is 13 amino acids long. Germline V gene data show CDR1 as SGDLS and CDR2 as YYNGEE. CDR3 amino acids: CASSMSAGNTIYF. The CDR3 nucleotides read TGTGCCAGCAGTATGAGCGCTGGAAACACCATATATTTT.

Here the CDR3 DNA reads TGTGCCAGCAGTGCAGGGCAGGGGGGCGAGCAGTACTTC. It yields the protein CASSAGQGGEQYF. The rearrangement uses TRBV2 and TRBJ2-7; D is possibly TRBD1 (7 bases). CDR1 and CDR2 from the germline V gene are SNHLY and FYNNEI. V was trimmed by 4 bases and J by 6 bases, leaving 13 bases between them. The CDR3 loop spans 13 amino acids.

In nucleotides, the CDR3 is TGTGCCAGCAGGCCGATAGCGGGAGGGCATGAGCAGTACTTC. Encoded protein: CASRPIAGGHEQYF. This chain links TRBV28 with TRBJ2-7; TRBD2 aligns across 11 bases. The germline V gene encodes CDR1 MDHEN and CDR2 SYDVKM. The CDR3 is made up of 14 amino acids. The V and J ends lost 6 bases and 7 bases, in that order; junction bases with no gene match: 8.

J is TRBJ1-1 and V is TRBV2; D gene ambiguous. The V and J ends lost 5 bases and 4 bases respectively, with 14 bases between them. This CDR3 has 14 amino acids. In germline, CDR1 is SNHLY, CDR2 FYNNEI. CDR3 sequence reads: CASSPPGVSTEAFF. CDR3 nucleotides: TGTGCCAGCAGTCCCCCCGGGGTGAGCACTGAAGCTTTCTTT. Full variable domain (rest looked up from reference TRBV2 and TRBJ1-1): EPEVTQTPSHQVTQMGQEVILRCVPISNHLYFYWYRQILGQKVEFLVSFYNNEISEKSEIFDDQFSVERPDGSNFTLKIRSTKLEDSAMYFCASSPPGVSTEAFFGQGTRLTVV.

This clone was counted a single time. CDR3 region: CASSTRQGTEAFF. The CDR3 bases are TGCGCCAGCAGCACCCGACAGGGGACTGAAGCTTTCTTT. The rearrangement joins TRBV5-1 to TRBJ1-1, with TRBD1 identical over 8 bases. The CDR3 is 13 amino acids. V was pared by 4 bases and J by 5 bases, with 4 bases of the junction left unmatched. Germline V lookup: CDR1 SGHRS, CDR2 YFSETQ. Drawing the rest from reference TRBV5-1 and TRBJ1-1, the complete variable domain is KAGVTQTPRYLIKTRGQQVTLSCSPISGHRSVSWYQQTPGQGLQFLFEYFSETQRNKGNFPGRFSGRQFSNSRSEMNVSTLELGDSALYLCASSTRQGTEAFFGQGTRLTVV.

Note on this clone: Within the sample, other DNA sequences also encode this same CDR3. The gene calls are TRBV19 and TRBJ2-7; a possible D gene is TRBD1 (6 bases). CDR1 and CDR2 (germline): LNHDA, SQIVND (reference sequence). This CDR3 has 14 residues. Trimming removed 3 bases from V and 2 bases from J, with 11 bases in between. Here the CDR3 DNA reads TGTGCCAGTAGTATCGGCAGGGGACCCTACGAGCAGTACTTC. Translating gives CASSIGRGPYEQYF.

The chain uses TRBV28 and TRBJ1-3; D remains ambiguous. Germline values: CDR1 MDHEN, CDR2 SYDVKM. Trimming took off 6 bases at V and 4 bases at J, with 16 bases between the two ends. The CDR3 covers 15 residues. CDR3 nucleotides: TGTGCCAGCAGCCCAGAGCGGGCTAAGGGAAACACCATATATTTT. Translating gives CASSPERAKGNTIYF.

The V and J genes are TRBV15 and TRBJ2-1, with TRBD1 matching over 8 bases. The germline gives CDR1 LNHNV, CDR2 YYDKDF (reference sequence). The trim removed 5 bases at V and 4 bases at J, leaving 4 bases unmatched. CDR3 length: 14 residues. CDR3 in amino acids: CATSGGTGYNEQFF. The CDR3, as DNA: TGTGCCACCAGCGGAGGGACAGGTTACAATGAGCAGTTCTTC.

The chain joins TRBV15 to TRBJ2-5, with D possibly matching TRBD1 (6 bases). V lost 8 bases and J lost 5, with 21 bases in between. From germline, CDR1 is LNHNV and CDR2 YYDKDF (reference sequence). CDR3 length: 15 residues. DNA of the CDR3: TGTGCCACCTCTCCCCGGGCCTCCGACAGGGAGACCCAGTACTTC. Translated: CATSPRASDRETQYF.

Only one count was recorded for this clone. The chain carries TRBV2 and TRBJ2-3; 9 nucleotides agree with TRBD2. CDR1 is SNHLY, CDR2 FYNNEI, per germline. The CDR3 has 17 residues. V lost 6 bases to trimming and J lost 3 bases; unmatched junction nucleotides: 13. The chain's CDR3 is CASSPRSLAGLTDTQYF. CDR3 in DNA: TGTGCCAGCAGCCCTCGAAGTCTAGCGGGACTTACAGATACGCAGTATTTT. The full variable domain, its missing parts supplied by reference TRBV2 and TRBJ2-3, is EPEVTQTPSHQVTQMGQEVILRCVPISNHLYFYWYRQILGQKVEFLVSFYNNEISEKSEIFDDQFSVERPDGSNFTLKIRSTKLEDSAMYFCASSPRSLAGLTDTQYFGPGTRLTVL.

This sequence joins TRBV25-1 and TRBJ2-3; 9 bases align to TRBD1. The germline V gene has CDR1 MGHDK and CDR2 SYGVNS. The V gene end was trimmed by 4 bases and the J gene end by 6 bases; junction bases not matched to a gene: 2. The CDR3 runs to 13 residues. In nucleotides, the CDR3 is TGTGCCAGCAGTGGGGACAGGGTGGATACGCAGTATTTT. Translating it yields CASSGDRVDTQYF.

The CDR3 is CASRHREETQYF. CDR3 sequence (DNA): TGTGCCAGCAGGCACAGGGAAGAGACCCAGTACTTC. This chain connects TRBV7-9 to TRBJ2-5; a possible D gene is TRBD1 (6 bases). The germline V gene has CDR1 SEHNR and CDR2 FQNEAQ (reference sequence). V lost 6 bases and J lost 3, with 8 bases in between. This CDR3 spans 12 amino acids.

This clone was seen a few times. V usage is TRBV7-9 and J usage is TRBJ1-5, with 8 bases fitting TRBD1. This CDR3 contains 15 residues. J gave up 6 bases and V 5 bases, and 9 bases lay outside the gene matches. Germline lookup yields CDR1 SEHNR and CDR2 FQNEAQ (reference sequence). The CDR3 is CASSPQGGAGQPQHF. The CDR3 bases are TGTGCCAGCAGCCCACAGGGGGGCGCGGGTCAGCCCCAGCATTTT.

The V gene is TRBV21-1, the J gene TRBJ1-5; no DNA check was done on the table's D call, TRBD1. TRBV21-1 is listed as a pseudogene. The CDR3 covers 19 residues. CDR3 in DNA: TGTGCCAGCAGCAATGTCTCGAGACAGGGGGCGCTTTGCAATCAGCCCCAGCATTTT. This gives the protein CASSNVSRQGALCNQPQHF.

Regarding this clone: This sample includes further DNA sequences coding for the same CDR3. In nucleotides, the CDR3 is TGTGCCAGCAGCGTAGGGAGAGACTCCTACGAGCAGTACTTC. Translating gives CASSVGRDSYEQYF. The chain is built from TRBV9 and TRBJ2-7; D gene unclear. The germline CDR1 and CDR2 sequences are SGDLS and YYNGEE. Trimming removed 0 bases from V and 0 bases from J, with 7 bases in between. The CDR3 runs to 14 residues.

V is TRBV7-9 and J is TRBJ2-3, with TRBD2 identical over 10 bases. V was pared by 0 bases and J by 9 bases, with 9 bases of the junction left unmatched. The CDR3 totals 16 residues. The V gene's germline CDR1 is SEHNR and CDR2 FQNEAQ (reference sequence). Written as DNA, the CDR3 is TGTGCCAGCAGCTTAGCGTCTAGCGGGAGATGGGACACGCAGTATTTT. It specifies CASSLASSGRWDTQYF.

V gene TRBV5-6 combines with J gene TRBJ2-7; D call uncertain. Trimming pared 2 bases from V and 1 base from J, leaving 13 bases between. Germline V lookup: CDR1 SGHDT, CDR2 YYEEEE. This CDR3 is built from 15 residues. This chain's CDR3 is CASSLNRRLSYEQYF. DNA for the CDR3: TGTGCCAGCAGCTTAAATCGACGACTGTCCTACGAGCAGTACTTC.

The rearrangement uses TRBV19 and TRBJ1-1, with a possible D match to TRBD1 (6 bases). With 4 bases removed from V and 1 base from J, the gap between germline ends came to 13 bases. The CDR3 is made up of 15 amino acids. Germline CDR1 reads LNHDA; CDR2 reads SQIVND (reference sequence). CDR3 DNA: TGTGCCAGTAGTACCAAGGGGACAAAGAACACTGAAGCTTTCTTT. It yields the protein CASSTKGTKNTEAFF.

This clone was seen once. The junction does not match germline at one end; this may be a read error. V gene TRBV4-2 combines with J gene TRBJ2-5; 8 bases agree with TRBD2. This CDR3 contains 17 residues. Per germline, CDR1 LGHNA and CDR2 YNFKEQ. The CDR3 reads CASSQDRGREDQDTQYF. CDR3 nucleotides: TGTGCCAGCAGCCAAGATCGGGGGCGGGAGGACCAAGATACCCAGTACTTC.